This entry features one T cell receptor beta chain sequence. Antigen: not known. Clones were read by immunoSEQ multiplex PCR, and TCRdb kept only the in-frame ones, dropping some. The table lists over a million clones, about 80% of them singletons, with 0.55% to 0.7% in the top ten. This record belongs to a study of shared clonotypes between healthy human individuals. The germline gives CDR1 KGHSH, CDR2 LQKENI. The CDR3 contains 16 residues. Trimming stripped 6 bases from V and 0 bases from J, with 15 bases between. Study results and caveats: The naive CD4 repertoires of a handful of donors were compared, and roughly 5.1% of clonotypes were shared.

The genes are TRBV18 and TRBJ1-3, with D tentatively TRBD1 (6 bases). The clonotype originates from a man between 18 and 35 years old in good health. Some clones in this sample may be carry-over from other donors' samples. Sequenced sample: memory CD4+ T cells from PBMCs. Documented subset: CD45RA-negative fraction. The CDR3 DNA reads TGTGCCAGCTCGCAAGGACAGCTTCACTCTGGAAACACCATATATTTT. It is translated as CASSQGQLHSGNTIYF.